This TCR beta chain is from a study of response to subunit inactivated influenza vaccine. The study's findings and limits: Researchers suggested that each seasonal influenza vaccination recruits few new T cells.

This clonotype was counted between two and nine times. Its antigen remains unknown. V lost 4 bases and J lost 1, with 7 bases in between. The CDR3 is made up of 13 amino acids. CDR1 is LNHDA and CDR2 is SQIVND in the germline V gene (reference sequence). A single record per CDR3 protein comes from TCRdb applying MiXCR to the RT-PCR reads. The data show some 600,000 distinct CDR3 sequences, with 14% seen just once and 6% to 9.5% held by the top ten. The sequencing used PBMCs from blood, collected about 14 days before vaccination. This rearrangement joins TRBV19 to TRBJ1-1; D ambiguous. This clonotype originated in a man between 50 and 59 years old who received an inactivated influenza vaccine. This CDR3 reads CASSTRRNTEAFF. The CDR3 nucleotides read TGTGCCAGTAGTACAAGGAGGAACACTGAAGCTTTCTTT. Based on the CDR3 plus reference TRBV19 and TRBJ1-1, the full variable domain is DGGITQSPKYLFRKEGQNVTLSCEQNLNHDAMYWYRQDPGQGLRLIYYSQIVNDFQKGDIAEGYSVSREKKESFPLTVTSAQKNPTAFYLCASSTRRNTEAFFGQGTRLTVV.